The 23 T cell receptor beta chains given below trace back to one sample, sequenced in a study of long-term antiretroviral therapy in people with HIV. Run at survey level, the immunoSEQ assay was version v3.0. TCRdb keeps only in-frame clones here, not all; method: immunoSEQ multiplex PCR. The sample records about 24,000 clones, 75% to 90% being singletons. Sequenced here: unsorted PBMCs, sampled 0.4 years after starting antiretroviral therapy. The source is a man aged 45-60 years with HIV.

This clone was picked up one time. This chain connects TRBV9 to TRBJ2-1; 8 nucleotides line up with TRBD2. J lost 1 base, V lost 4 bases, and 4 bases had no gene match. From germline, CDR1 is SGDLS and CDR2 YYNGEE. The CDR3 length is 15 residues. Here the CDR3 DNA reads TGTGCCAGCAGCCATAGCGGGGCTTCCTACAATGAGCAGTTCTTC. Protein: CASSHSGASYNEQFF.

The chain links TRBV9 to TRBJ2-2, with D possibly being TRBD1 or TRBD2 (5 bases each). Germline assignment: CDR1 SGDLS and CDR2 YYNGEE. This CDR3 spans 15 amino acids. V shed 2 bases and J shed 4 bases, with 12 bases lying between them. The CDR3 protein is CASSVATGTTGELFF. DNA for the CDR3: TGTGCCAGCAGCGTTGCGACCGGGACCACCGGGGAGCTGTTTTTT.

V usage is TRBV7-2 and J usage is TRBJ1-5, with 9 bases matching TRBD1. In germline, CDR1 is SGHTA, CDR2 FQGNSA. This CDR3 has 16 amino acids. The trim removed 4 bases at V and 0 bases at J, leaving 4 bases unmatched. In nucleotides, the CDR3 is TGTGCCAGCAGCTACTGGACAGGGGCTAGCAATCAGCCCCAGCATTTT. Its translation is CASSYWTGASNQPQHF. Together with reference TRBV7-2 and TRBJ1-5, the CDR3 gives the full variable domain: GAGVSQSPSNKVTEKGKDVELRCDPISGHTALYWYRQSLGQGLEFLIYFQGNSAPDKSGLPSDRFSAERTGGSVSTLTIQRTQQEDSAVYLCASSYWTGASNQPQHFGDGTRLSIL.

This chain joins TRBV28 and TRBJ2-6; possibly TRBD1 or TRBD2 for D (6 bases each). V was cut by 3 bases and J by 4 bases, with 19 bases left in between. This CDR3 is built from 18 residues. Per germline, CDR1 MDHEN and CDR2 SYDVKM. The CDR3, as DNA: TGTGCCAGCAGTTTGGGGGGCCCCATTGGGTTGGGGGCCAACGTCCTGACTTTC. Encoded protein: CASSLGGPIGLGANVLTF.

In regard to this clone: Other nucleotide sequences in the sample specify the same CDR3. The chain joins TRBV10-3 to TRBJ2-5, with D possibly TRBD2 on 6 matching bases. The CDR3 has 14 amino acids. Germline V lookup: CDR1 ENHRY, CDR2 SYGVKD. Trimming cost V 2 bases and J 5 bases, with 12 bases left between them. As DNA, the CDR3 is TGTGCCATCAGTGAGGGGGGGTCAGGGGAGACCCAGTACTTC. As protein: CAISEGGSGETQYF.

This clone was counted once. The chain links TRBV10-3 to TRBJ1-2; no firm D call. The length of the CDR3 is 15 residues. The germline gives CDR1 ENHRY, CDR2 SYGVKD. With 0 bases removed from V and 8 bases from J, the gap between germline ends came to 16 bases. The DNA of the CDR3 is TGTGCCATCAGTGAGTCCCAGATACGCACGGGAGGCTACACCTTC. Translation: CAISESQIRTGGYTF.

This clone came up once. V gene TRBV7-8 combines with J gene TRBJ1-2; no reliable D call. V lost 5 bases, J lost 4 bases, and 14 bases lay in between. CDR1 and CDR2 from the germline V gene are SGHVS and FQNEAQ. The CDR3 covers 14 residues. Written as DNA, the CDR3 is TGTGCCAGCAGCCTAGGCCTTGACGGCTATGGCTACACCTTC. Encoded protein: CASSLGLDGYGYTF. Full variable domain (rest looked up from reference TRBV7-8 and TRBJ1-2): GAGVSQSPRYKVAKRGQDVALRCDPISGHVSLFWYQQALGQGPEFLTYFQNEAQLDKSGLPSDRFFAERPEGSVSTLKIQRTQQEDSAVYLCASSLGLDGYGYTFGSGTRLTVV.

The J gene is TRBJ1-2, the V gene TRBV14, with a weak D call TRBD1 (5 bases). V lost 2 bases to trimming and J lost 7 bases, with 11 bases between them. Per the germline V gene, CDR1 is SGHDN and CDR2 is FVKESK. The CDR3 length is 13 residues. The DNA for the CDR3 is TGTGCCAGCAGCCAAACTAGGGACGGTGGCTACACCTTC. Its translation is CASSQTRDGGYTF.

This rearrangement joins TRBV27 to TRBJ2-7; D tentatively fits TRBD1 or TRBD2 (5 bases each). CDR3 size: 15 residues. Trimming left V 0 bases short and J 2 bases short, with 11 bases between. Per germline, CDR1 MNHEY and CDR2 SMNVEV (reference sequence). The CDR3 region is CASSLSGGRTYEQYF. The CDR3 region has the DNA TGTGCCAGCAGTTTATCTGGGGGACGAACCTACGAGCAGTACTTC.

The chain employs TRBV30 and TRBJ1-2; D ambiguous. The length of the CDR3 is 11 residues. Germline V gene sequence: CDR1 GTSNPN, CDR2 SVGIG (reference sequence). The V end lost 4 bases, the J end lost 8 bases, and 11 bases lay between the germline ends. Here the CDR3 DNA reads TGTGCCTGGATTGAGTTTGGGGGCTACACCTTC. Its translation: CAWIEFGGYTF.

This chain joins TRBV9 and TRBJ2-6, with D hard to call. The CDR3 spans 17 residues. CDR1 and CDR2 from the germline V gene are SGDLS and YYNGEE. Trimming cost V 4 bases and J 0 bases, with 14 bases left between them. The CDR3: CASSLRSGFSGANVLTF. CDR3 in DNA: TGTGCCAGCAGCCTTCGATCCGGATTCTCTGGGGCCAACGTCCTGACTTTC. The whole variable domain, remainder taken from reference TRBV9 and TRBJ2-6, is DSGVTQTPKHLITATGQRVTLRCSPRSGDLSVYWYQQSLDQGLQFLIQYYNGEERAKGNILERFSAQQFPDLHSELNLSSLELGDSALYFCASSLRSGFSGANVLTFGAGSRLTVL.

The V and J genes are TRBV15 and TRBJ1-1, with D possibly matching TRBD1 (5 bases). This CDR3 is 15 amino acids long. V lost 3 bases to trimming and J lost 1 base, with 12 bases between them. CDR1 and CDR2 from the germline V gene are LNHNV and YYDKDF (reference sequence). The CDR3 region is CATSSVFGGNTEAFF. For the CDR3, the DNA is TGTGCCACCAGCAGTGTTTTCGGGGGGAACACTGAAGCTTTCTTT.

The V and J genes are TRBV13 and TRBJ2-1; 9 bases map to TRBD2. V shed 4 bases and J 3 bases; nucleotides not matched to a gene: 4. Germline V gene lookup returns CDR1 PRHDT and CDR2 FYEKMQ (reference sequence). There are 15 residues in the CDR3. The CDR3 reads CASSSAGGLYNEQFF. The CDR3 DNA reads TGTGCCAGCAGCTCAGCGGGGGGCCTCTACAATGAGCAGTTCTTC.

There are a few counts of this clone. The V and J genes are TRBV14 and TRBJ1-2; D possibly corresponds to TRBD1 (5 bases). CDR3 length: 14 residues. V lost 4 bases and J lost 8, with 17 bases in between. The germline V gene encodes CDR1 SGHDN and CDR2 FVKESK. The CDR3 loop reads CASSPGGYGGGYTF. In nucleotides, the CDR3 is TGTGCCAGCAGCCCGGGCGGCTACGGGGGGGGCTACACCTTC.

V usage is TRBV7-9 and J usage is TRBJ1-2; 7 bases align to TRBD1. V gave up 1 base and J gave up 12 bases; unmatched junction bases: 5. From germline, CDR1 is SEHNR and CDR2 FQNEAQ (reference sequence). This CDR3 spans 12 amino acids. Here the CDR3 reads CASSLDDRVNTF. CDR3 coding DNA: TGTGCCAGCAGCTTAGACGACAGGGTGAACACCTTC.

The chain employs TRBV4-3 and TRBJ1-6, with TRBD1 as a possible D gene (5 bases). The ends were cut back, 0 bases at V and 7 bases at J, with 10 bases in the middle. Germline-derived CDR1 and CDR2 are LGHNA and YSLEER. The CDR3 spans 15 residues. The CDR3 sequence: CASSQERGRNSPLHF. CDR3 sequence (DNA): TGCGCCAGCAGCCAAGAAAGGGGACGGAATTCACCCCTCCACTTT.

The sample holds one count of this clone. The chain has TRBV7-2 and TRBJ1-1; tentative D call: TRBD1 (5 bases). This CDR3 has 14 residues. Germline lookup yields CDR1 SGHTA and CDR2 FQGNSA. Trimming pared 0 bases from V and 5 bases from J, leaving 10 bases between. The CDR3 sequence is CASSLAGGETEAFF. The CDR3 DNA reads as TGTGCCAGCAGCTTAGCTGGGGGTGAAACTGAAGCTTTCTTT. The complete variable domain, with remaining parts taken from reference TRBV7-2 and TRBJ1-1, reads GAGVSQSPSNKVTEKGKDVELRCDPISGHTALYWYRQSLGQGLEFLIYFQGNSAPDKSGLPSDRFSAERTGGSVSTLTIQRTQQEDSAVYLCASSLAGGETEAFFGQGTRLTVV.

The V and J genes are TRBV5-1 and TRBJ2-3; 10 bases are a match to TRBD2. The junction had 9 bases not matched to a gene; V was cut back by 4 bases and J by 4 bases. In germline, CDR1 is SGHRS, CDR2 YFSETQ. The CDR3 length is 16 residues. CDR3 amino acids: CASSPGQSGGADTQYF. The CDR3 region has the DNA TGCGCCAGCAGCCCCGGGCAGAGCGGGGGGGCAGATACGCAGTATTTT.

This chain joins TRBV11-2 and TRBJ2-2; 14 bases are a match to TRBD2. The CDR3 consists of 20 residues. Per the germline V gene, CDR1 is SGHAT and CDR2 is FQNNGV. J gave up 1 base and V 0 bases, and 7 bases lay outside the gene matches. Written as DNA, the CDR3 is TGTGCCAGCAGCTTAGATCTTGGACTAGCGGGGGGCCTGAACACCGGGGAGCTGTTTTTT. Residues: CASSLDLGLAGGLNTGELFF. The complete variable domain, with remaining parts taken from reference TRBV11-2 and TRBJ2-2, reads EAGVAQSPRYKIIEKRQSVAFWCNPISGHATLYWYQQILGQGPKLLIQFQNNGVVDDSQLPKDRFSAERLKGVDSTLKIQPAKLEDSAVYLCASSLDLGLAGGLNTGELFFGEGSRLTVL.

CDR3 amino acids: CASSQVLSYGYTF. The CDR3 DNA reads TGCGCCAGCAGCCAAGTGCTGAGCTATGGCTACACCTTC. The chain is built from TRBV4-3 and TRBJ1-2; D uncertain. The CDR3 has 13 residues. Germline CDR1 and CDR2: LGHNA and YSLEER. Trimming took 1 base from V and 4 from J, leaving 7 bases between them.

The V and J genes are TRBV6-6 and TRBJ2-5; 13 bases match TRBD2. The CDR3 contains 16 residues. The germline CDR1 and CDR2 sequences are MNHNY and SVGAGI (reference sequence). V lost 4 bases, J lost 5 bases, and 7 bases stayed unmatched. In DNA, the CDR3 is TGTGCCAGCAGTTTTCAGACTAGCGGGGGGAGGGAGACCCAGTACTTC. Amino acids: CASSFQTSGGRETQYF.

This rearrangement joins TRBV5-1 to TRBJ2-2, with 12 bases matching TRBD2. This CDR3 has 16 residues. Trimming took 4 bases from V and 8 from J; bases not matched to a gene: 9. Germline lookup yields CDR1 SGHRS and CDR2 YFSETQ. CDR3 bases: TGCGCCAGCAGCCGGACTAGCGGGACCCCTGAGGGGGAGCTGTTTTTT. This gives the protein CASSRTSGTPEGELFF. The whole variable domain, filled in from reference TRBV5-1 and TRBJ2-2, reads KAGVTQTPRYLIKTRGQQVTLSCSPISGHRSVSWYQQTPGQGLQFLFEYFSETQRNKGNFPGRFSGRQFSNSRSEMNVSTLELGDSALYLCASSRTSGTPEGELFFGEGSRLTVL.

V and J are TRBV2 and TRBJ2-4; the D gene could be TRBD1 or TRBD2 (5 bases each). V gave up 3 bases and J gave up 4 bases, with 13 bases separating them. CDR3 length: 15 residues. The V gene's germline CDR1 is SNHLY and CDR2 FYNNEI. As DNA, the CDR3 is TGTGCCAGCAGTGATGGGACCGGCGCAAAAAACATTCAGTACTTC. Translated: CASSDGTGAKNIQYF.